This T cell receptor beta chain came from a study of vaccination effects on CD4 cells after COVID-19. Points from the study as a whole: Long after vaccination, the clones induced by infection and by vaccine shrank markedly in size. Relatively few convalescent patients took part in the study, which had no early post-infection timepoints.

Repertoires were generated with immunoSEQ multiplex PCR, while TCRdb's copy carries only in-frame clones and drops some. The sample has about 41,000 clones, 65% to 80% seen once. With respect to this clone: Its antigen is unidentified.

Antigen-specific CD4+ T cells were expanded (with viral peptide pools) by the ViraFEST assay ahead of sequencing. Culture proceeded for nine to eleven days, and CD4+ T cells were then isolated. Having tested negative for nucleocapsid antibodies, the vaccine recipients showed no prior SARS-CoV-2 infection. IL-2 at approximately 9.7 IU/ml and peptides at 9.5 to 10 ug/ml were added to cultured PBMC, more than 1.5 million per well. In the cultures, half the medium was exchanged for IL-2 medium on days 3 and 7. Germline CDR1 reads SGHAT; CDR2 reads FQNNGV. V dropped 3 bases and J dropped 4; count of bases not matched to a gene: 4. This CDR3 has 16 residues.

Sequencing was performed on CD4+ T cells from PBMCs cultured with HCoV-NL63 spike peptides, taken before COVID-19 vaccination. This TCR came from a human donor who received a COVID-19 vaccine. This sequence joins TRBV11-2 and TRBJ2-3, with TRBD2 identical over 13 bases. The DNA for the CDR3 is TGTGCCAGCAGCTTCACTAGCGGGGGGGGTTCAGATACGCAGTATTTT. As protein: CASSFTSGGGSDTQYF.